Shown below are 8 T cell receptor beta chains from a single sample sequenced in a study of cytomegalovirus exposure and HLA in healthy donors. PCR amplification relied on 60 Vbeta primers (plus 13 Jbeta primers). Produced via immunoSEQ multiplex PCR; TCRdb's table is partial and in-frame only. Among about 130,000 clones listed, approximately 64% were seen once. The sample was PBMCs. The source is a woman aged 40 to 50 in good health and CMV-seronegative.

This clone was recorded a few times. The V call is TRBV23-1, the J call TRBJ2-7; 7 bases align to TRBD1. TRBV23-1 is treated as an ORF (open reading frame) with a function not yet certain. The CDR3 is 13 residues long. V dropped 7 bases and J dropped 7; count of bases not matched to a gene: 10. CDR3 in amino acids: CASMPGQRREQYF. The CDR3 DNA is TGCGCCAGCATGCCGGGACAGAGAAGGGAGCAGTACTTC.

This chain connects TRBV27 to TRBJ2-7; D possibly corresponds to TRBD1 (6 bases). There are 15 residues in the CDR3. Germline CDR1 and CDR2: MNHEY and SMNVEV (reference sequence). V was shortened by 0 bases and J by 3 bases, with 12 bases between the two germline ends. The CDR3 DNA is TGTGCCAGCAGTTTATCACTTAAGGGGGTCTACGAGCAGTACTTC. Its translation is CASSLSLKGVYEQYF.

The chain has TRBV30 and TRBJ1-4; weak D call: TRBD1 (5 bases). V lost 0 bases and J 8 bases, leaving 19 bases between the germline ends. CDR3 length: 16 residues. Germline V lookup: CDR1 GTSNPN, CDR2 SVGIG (reference sequence). The CDR3, as DNA: TGTGCCTGGAGTGTAAGGGGCAACCCGCGGGGGGAAAAACTGTTTTTT. Protein sequence: CAWSVRGNPRGEKLFF.

The chain recombines TRBV6-1 with TRBJ2-3; the match to TRBD2 covers 9 bases. Trimming took 2 bases from V and 1 from J; bases not matched to a gene: 1. There are 15 residues in the CDR3. CDR1 is MNHNS and CDR2 is SASEGT in the germline V gene. The DNA for the CDR3 is TGTGCCAGCAGTGAACGACTAGCGGGCACAGATACGCAGTATTTT. It yields the protein CASSERLAGTDTQYF.

In regard to this clone: Other DNA sequences in the same sample also yield this CDR3. The chain carries TRBV27 and TRBJ1-1; D is unclear. The CDR3 loop spans 12 amino acids. The germline V and J ends were trimmed by 6 bases and 5 bases, with 10 bases remaining between them. Germline CDR1 and CDR2: MNHEY and SMNVEV (reference sequence). CDR3 residues: CASSLTGTEAFF. The CDR3 bases are TGTGCCAGCAGCCTTACTGGTACTGAAGCTTTCTTT.

This clone turned up a few times. The CDR3 DNA is TGCGCCAGCAGCCAAGGGGAGGGCACCTACAATGAGCAGTTCTTC. It yields the protein CASSQGEGTYNEQFF. The chain recombines TRBV4-3 with TRBJ2-1; 7 bases map to TRBD2. Germline V gene lookup returns CDR1 LGHNA and CDR2 YSLEER. This CDR3 region has 15 residues. V gave up 1 base and J gave up 2 bases; unmatched junction bases: 2.

This clone occurred a few times. The V and J genes are TRBV4-3 and TRBJ2-4; 13 bases are a match to TRBD2. Germline V gene sequence: CDR1 LGHNA, CDR2 YSLEER. The CDR3 has 17 residues. J lost 2 bases, V lost 1 base, and 2 bases had no gene match. CDR3: CASSQVGLAGPKNIQYF. The CDR3 DNA reads as TGCGCCAGCAGCCAAGTGGGACTAGCGGGGCCCAAAAACATTCAGTACTTC.

This rearrangement joins TRBV20-1 to TRBJ1-2; the D is unclear. Germline V gene sequence: CDR1 DFQATT, CDR2 SNEGSKA (reference sequence). Trimming pared 6 bases from V and 8 bases from J, leaving 13 bases between. This CDR3 contains 11 residues. The CDR3 sequence is CSATDGGGYTF. In nucleotides, the CDR3 is TGCAGTGCAACGGACGGCGGGGGCTACACCTTC.